This T cell receptor (beta chain) was observed in a study of metastatic and nonmetastatic thyroid tumors. The wider study: Repertoire comparisons spanned blood and tumor or nodule tissue from malignant and benign thyroid patients.

Source study methods: CDR3 differences across clinicopathological groups were used to build a distant-metastasis classifier for papillary thyroid cancer. TCRdb re-called the PCR reads via MiXCR. TCRdb, not the authors, supplied the V and J calls. The table shows under 20,000 clones, with under 30% occurring only once. Study outcomes and limitations: Significantly greater TCR beta diversity was reportedly found in malignant thyroid tumors than in benign nodules (in blood and tumor).

Among the patients, none had received any treatment before thyroid surgery. This clone was seen ten or more times. Its antigen is unidentified. One end of the junction varies from germline; a read error may be responsible. The CDR3 totals 15 residues. Germline CDR1 SGDLS, CDR2 YYNGEE. Input material: tumor tissue. This receptor was obtained from a male donor with papillary thyroid cancer or a benign thyroid nodule (not recorded which). Some clones in this sample may be carry-over from other donors' samples. This sequence joins TRBV9 and TRBJ2-2; 8 nucleotides line up with TRBD2. The CDR3, as DNA: TGTGCCAGCTCGGGGGAGCGGGGGAACACCGGGGAGCTGGTTTTT. Residues: CASSGERGNTGELVF.